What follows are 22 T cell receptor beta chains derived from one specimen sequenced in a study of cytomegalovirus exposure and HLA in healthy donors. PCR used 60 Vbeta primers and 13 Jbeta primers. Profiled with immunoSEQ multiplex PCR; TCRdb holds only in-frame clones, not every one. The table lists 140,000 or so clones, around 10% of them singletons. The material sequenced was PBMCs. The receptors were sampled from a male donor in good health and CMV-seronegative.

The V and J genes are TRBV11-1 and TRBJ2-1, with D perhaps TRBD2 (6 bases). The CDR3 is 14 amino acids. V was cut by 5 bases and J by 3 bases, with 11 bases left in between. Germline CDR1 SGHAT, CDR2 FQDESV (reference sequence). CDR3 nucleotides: TGTGCCAGCAGCAATCGGGGGAACTACAATGAGCAGTTCTTC. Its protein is CASSNRGNYNEQFF.

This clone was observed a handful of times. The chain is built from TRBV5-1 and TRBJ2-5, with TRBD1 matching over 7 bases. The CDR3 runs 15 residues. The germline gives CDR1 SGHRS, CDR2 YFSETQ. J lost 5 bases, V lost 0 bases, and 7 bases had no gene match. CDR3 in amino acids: CASSLEGGFGETQYF. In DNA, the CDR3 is TGCGCCAGCAGCTTGGAAGGGGGCTTTGGGGAGACCCAGTACTTC.

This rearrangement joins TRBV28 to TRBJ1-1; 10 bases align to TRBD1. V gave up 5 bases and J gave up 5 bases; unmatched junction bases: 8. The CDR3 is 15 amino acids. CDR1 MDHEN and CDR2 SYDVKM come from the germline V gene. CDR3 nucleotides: TGTGCCAGCAGTGGGATAAAGGGACAGGGGACTGAAGCTTTCTTT. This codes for CASSGIKGQGTEAFF.

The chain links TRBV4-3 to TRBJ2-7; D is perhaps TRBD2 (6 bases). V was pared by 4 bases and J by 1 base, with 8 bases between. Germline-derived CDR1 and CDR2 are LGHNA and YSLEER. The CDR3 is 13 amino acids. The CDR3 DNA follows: TGCGCCAGCAGCCTGGGACTTTCCTACGAGCAGTACTTC. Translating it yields CASSLGLSYEQYF.

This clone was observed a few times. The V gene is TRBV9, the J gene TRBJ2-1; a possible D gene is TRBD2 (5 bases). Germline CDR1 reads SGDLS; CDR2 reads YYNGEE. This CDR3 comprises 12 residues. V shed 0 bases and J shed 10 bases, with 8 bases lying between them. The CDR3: CASSVGGGEQFF. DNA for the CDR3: TGTGCCAGCAGCGTAGGTGGCGGGGAGCAGTTCTTC. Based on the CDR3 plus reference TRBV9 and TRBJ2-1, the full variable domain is DSGVTQTPKHLITATGQRVTLRCSPRSGDLSVYWYQQSLDQGLQFLIQYYNGEERAKGNILERFSAQQFPDLHSELNLSSLELGDSALYFCASSVGGGEQFFGPGTRLTVL.

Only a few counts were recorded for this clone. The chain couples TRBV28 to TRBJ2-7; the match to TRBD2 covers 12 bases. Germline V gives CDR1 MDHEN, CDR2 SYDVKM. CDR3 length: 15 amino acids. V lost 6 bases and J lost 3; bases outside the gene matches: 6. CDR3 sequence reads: CASRWTSGVSYEQYF. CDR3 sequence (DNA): TGTGCCAGCAGATGGACTAGCGGGGTTAGCTACGAGCAGTACTTC.

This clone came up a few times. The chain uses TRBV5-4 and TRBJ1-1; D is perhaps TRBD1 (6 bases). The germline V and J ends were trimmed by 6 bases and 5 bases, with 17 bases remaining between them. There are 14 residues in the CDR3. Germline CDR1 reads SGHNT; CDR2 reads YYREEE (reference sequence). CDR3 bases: TGTGCCAGCAAACTGGGGGAGGGGGGGACTGAAGCTTTCTTT. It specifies CASKLGEGGTEAFF.

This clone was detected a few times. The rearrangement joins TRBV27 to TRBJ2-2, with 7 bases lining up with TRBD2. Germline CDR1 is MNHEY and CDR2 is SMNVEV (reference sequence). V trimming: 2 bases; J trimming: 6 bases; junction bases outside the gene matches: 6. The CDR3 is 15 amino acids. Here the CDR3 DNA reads TGTGCCAGCAGTTTAAGTCCTGCGGGGGCCGGGGAGCTGTTTTTT. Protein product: CASSLSPAGAGELFF.

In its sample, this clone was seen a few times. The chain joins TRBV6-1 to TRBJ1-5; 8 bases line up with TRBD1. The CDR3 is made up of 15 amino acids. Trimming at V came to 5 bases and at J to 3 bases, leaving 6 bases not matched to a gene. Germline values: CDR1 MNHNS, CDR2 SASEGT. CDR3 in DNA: TGTGCCAGCAGTCCTGGACAGGGACTCAATCAGCCCCAGCATTTT. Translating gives CASSPGQGLNQPQHF.

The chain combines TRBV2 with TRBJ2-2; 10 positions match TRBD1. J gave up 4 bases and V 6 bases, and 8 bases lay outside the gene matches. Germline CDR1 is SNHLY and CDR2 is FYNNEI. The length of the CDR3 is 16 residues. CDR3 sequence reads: CASSQDRGHGTGELFF. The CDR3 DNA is TGTGCCAGCAGCCAAGACAGGGGGCACGGCACCGGGGAGCTGTTTTTT. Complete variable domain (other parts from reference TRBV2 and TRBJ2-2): EPEVTQTPSHQVTQMGQEVILRCVPISNHLYFYWYRQILGQKVEFLVSFYNNEISEKSEIFDDQFSVERPDGSNFTLKIRSTKLEDSAMYFCASSQDRGHGTGELFFGEGSRLTVL.

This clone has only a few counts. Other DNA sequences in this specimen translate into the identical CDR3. CDR3 DNA: TGTGCCAGCAGTCGACAGGGCTACTATGGCTACACCTTC. Protein product: CASSRQGYYGYTF. The chain combines TRBV28 with TRBJ1-2; 7 bases fit TRBD1. Germline CDR1 reads MDHEN; CDR2 reads SYDVKM. The CDR3 covers 13 residues. The J segment lost 3 bases and the V segment lost 5 bases, leaving 3 bases of the junction unmatched.

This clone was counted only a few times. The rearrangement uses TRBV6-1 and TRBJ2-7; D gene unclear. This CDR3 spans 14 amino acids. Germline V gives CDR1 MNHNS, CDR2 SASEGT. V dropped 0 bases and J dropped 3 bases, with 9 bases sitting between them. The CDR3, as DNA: TGTGCCAGCAGTGAAGCGGCGGTAGACTACGAGCAGTACTTC. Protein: CASSEAAVDYEQYF.

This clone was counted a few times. The CDR3 coding sequence is TGTGCCAGCAGTGAATCGAGCACTGAAGCTTTCTTT. Protein product: CASSESSTEAFF. This chain links TRBV25-1 with TRBJ1-1; D uncertain. The CDR3 runs 12 residues. Germline V lookup: CDR1 MGHDK, CDR2 SYGVNS. V lost 1 base to trimming and J lost 4 bases, with 4 bases between them. The full variable domain, completed using reference TRBV25-1 and TRBJ1-1, is EADIYQTPRYLVIGTGKKITLECSQTMGHDKMYWYQQDPGMELHLIHYSYGVNSTEKGDLSSESTVSRIRTEHFPLTLESARPSHTSQYLCASSESSTEAFFGQGTRLTVV.

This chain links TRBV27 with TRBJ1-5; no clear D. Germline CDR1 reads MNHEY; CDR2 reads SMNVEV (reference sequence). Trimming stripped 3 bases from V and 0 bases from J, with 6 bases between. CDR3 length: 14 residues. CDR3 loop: CASSFSGSNQPQHF. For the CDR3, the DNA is TGTGCCAGCAGTTTTTCGGGTAGCAATCAGCCCCAGCATTTT.

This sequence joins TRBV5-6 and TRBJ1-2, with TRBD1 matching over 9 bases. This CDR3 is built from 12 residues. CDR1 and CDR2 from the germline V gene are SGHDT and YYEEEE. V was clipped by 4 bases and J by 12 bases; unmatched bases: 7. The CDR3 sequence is CASSGGTGFHTF. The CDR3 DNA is TGTGCCAGCAGCGGCGGGACAGGGTTCCACACCTTC.

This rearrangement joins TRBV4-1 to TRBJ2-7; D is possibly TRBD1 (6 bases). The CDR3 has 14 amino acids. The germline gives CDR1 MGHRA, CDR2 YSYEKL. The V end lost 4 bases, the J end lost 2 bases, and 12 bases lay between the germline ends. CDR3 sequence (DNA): TGCGCCAGCAGCCCCCCGAACAGGGCCTACGAGCAGTACTTC. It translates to CASSPPNRAYEQYF.

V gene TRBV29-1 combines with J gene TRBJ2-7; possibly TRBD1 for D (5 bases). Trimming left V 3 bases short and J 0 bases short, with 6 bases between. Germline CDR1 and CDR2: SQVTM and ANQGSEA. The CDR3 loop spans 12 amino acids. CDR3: CSVEDTSYEQYF. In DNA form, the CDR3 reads TGCAGCGTTGAGGACACCTCCTACGAGCAGTACTTC.

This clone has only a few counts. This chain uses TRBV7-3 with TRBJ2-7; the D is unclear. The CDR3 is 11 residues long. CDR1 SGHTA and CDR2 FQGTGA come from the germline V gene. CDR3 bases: TGTGCTACTGATCCGATTAACGAGCAGTACTTC. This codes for CATDPINEQYF.

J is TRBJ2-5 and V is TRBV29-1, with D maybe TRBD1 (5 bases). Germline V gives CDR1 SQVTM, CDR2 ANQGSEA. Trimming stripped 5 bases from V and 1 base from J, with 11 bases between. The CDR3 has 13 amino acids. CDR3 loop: CSVQRTPQETQYF. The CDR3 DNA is TGCAGCGTTCAAAGGACACCCCAAGAGACCCAGTACTTC.

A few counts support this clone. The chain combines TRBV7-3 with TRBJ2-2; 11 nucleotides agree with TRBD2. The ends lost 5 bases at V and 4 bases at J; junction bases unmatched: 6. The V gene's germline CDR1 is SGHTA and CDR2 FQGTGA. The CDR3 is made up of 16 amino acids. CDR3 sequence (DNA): TGTGCCAGCAGCCCCGGACTAGCGGGCTTCACCGGGGAGCTGTTTTTT. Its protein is CASSPGLAGFTGELFF.

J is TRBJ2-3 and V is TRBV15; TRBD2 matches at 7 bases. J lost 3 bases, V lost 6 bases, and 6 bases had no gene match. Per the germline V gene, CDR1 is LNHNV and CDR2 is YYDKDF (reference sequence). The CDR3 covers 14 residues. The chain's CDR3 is CATRMGGGTDTQYF. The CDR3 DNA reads TGTGCCACCAGAATGGGCGGGGGTACAGATACGCAGTATTTT.

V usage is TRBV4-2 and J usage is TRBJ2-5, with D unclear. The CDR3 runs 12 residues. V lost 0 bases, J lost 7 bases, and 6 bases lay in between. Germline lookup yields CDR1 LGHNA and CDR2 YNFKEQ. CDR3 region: CASSQDQVTQYF. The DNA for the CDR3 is TGTGCCAGCAGCCAAGATCAGGTGACCCAGTACTTC.